This T cell receptor (beta chain) was sequenced in a study of technical replicates of blood from several donors. Germline-derived CDR1 and CDR2 are SGHRS and YFSETQ. V was pared by 7 bases and J by 6 bases, with 5 bases of the junction left unmatched. This CDR3 region has 13 residues. Profiled with immunoSEQ multiplex PCR; TCRdb holds only in-frame clones, not every one. The repertoire holds approximately 79,000 clones, with around 97% as singletons. V and J are TRBV5-1 and TRBJ2-1, with TRBD1 identical over 9 bases. The clonotype was recovered from a human donor in good health. Input material: T cells isolated from PBMCs. The DNA for the CDR3 is TGCGCCAGCCGGGACAGGGTTAGCAATGAGCAGTTCTTC. Translation: CASRDRVSNEQFF.